This TCR beta chain was identified in a study of blood T cell repertoires in COVID-19. About the study: Nucleic acid was either cDNA or gDNA, and it came from T cells, B-cell-depleted T cells, or PBMCs.

Original data processing: Cell counts per sample came from amplifying reference gene primers. Profiled with immunoSEQ multiplex PCR; TCRdb holds only in-frame clones, not every one. V, J and clone size derive from that table, while D and trimming were established from the DNA sequence. Of a few hundred thousand clones listed, around 90% are singletons. The V end was cut by 6 bases, the J end by 1 base, with 9 bases between. CDR3 length: 13 amino acids. Germline CDR1 SGDLS, CDR2 YYNGEE. The sequence derives from a woman under 40 with acute or convalescent COVID-19. The chain combines TRBV9 with TRBJ2-3; D gene ambiguous. Sequenced: peripheral blood. The CDR3 DNA sequence: TGTGCCAGCAAAAAGTCGGGCACAGATACGCAGTATTTT. Translating gives CASKKSGTDTQYF.